These 8 T cell receptor beta chains were sequenced from one sample in a study. Treg sorting used a CD4+CD25+CD127-/low gate. One entry per CDR3 protein results from TCRdb running MiXCR on the 5' RACE reads. This table holds under 65,000 distinct CDR3 sequences, less than 25% found once. Material for sequencing was tumor-infiltrating Tregs sorted from the breast tumor. The receptors were gathered from a female donor with breast cancer.

CDR3 loop: CSADGYNEQFF. The CDR3 nucleotides are TGCAGTGCTGATGGGTACAATGAGCAGTTCTTC. The V gene is TRBV20-1, the J gene TRBJ2-1; D not certain. Trimming left V 5 bases short and J 4 bases short, with 6 bases between. The CDR3 contains 11 residues. The germline gives CDR1 DFQATT, CDR2 SNEGSKA (reference sequence).

This clonotype was recorded at least ten times. The gene calls are TRBV29-1 and TRBJ2-6; D tentatively fits TRBD1 or TRBD2 (5 bases each). V lost 4 bases, J lost 2 bases, and 15 bases lay in between. CDR1 SQVTM and CDR2 ANQGSEA come from the germline V gene. The CDR3 is made up of 16 amino acids. DNA of the CDR3: TGCAGCGTTGCCATTCAGGGAGCCCCTGGGGCCAACGTCCTGACTTTC. Its protein product is CSVAIQGAPGANVLTF. The variable domain in full, completed from reference TRBV29-1 and TRBJ2-6, reads SAVISQKPSRDICQRGTSLTIQCQVDSQVTMMFWYRQQPGQSLTLIATANQGSEATYESGFVIDKFPISRPNLTFSTLTVSNMSPEDSSIYLCSVAIQGAPGANVLTFGAGSRLTVL.

This clonotype was counted at least ten times. The V gene is TRBV12-3 or TRBV12-4, the J gene TRBJ1-2, with D possibly TRBD1 on 5 matching bases. The CDR3 consists of 13 residues. Trimming removed 3 bases at V and 7 bases at J, with 12 bases between. The CDR3 is CASSFLAGGGYTF. The CDR3 region has the DNA TGTGCCAGCAGTTTTCTGGCGGGGGGTGGCTACACCTTC.

The genes are TRBV20-1 and TRBJ1-1, with D perhaps TRBD1 (6 bases). Deletions cut 5 bases from V and 1 base from J, with 23 bases between. This CDR3 has 17 residues. CDR1 and CDR2 (germline): DFQATT, SNEGSKA (reference sequence). The CDR3 sequence: CSAPRRGRRGKNTEAFF. The CDR3 DNA reads as TGCAGTGCTCCTAGGCGGGGGCGCCGAGGGAAGAACACTGAAGCTTTCTTT.

The chain joins TRBV20-1 to TRBJ2-5; 7 bases map to TRBD2. The V gene's germline CDR1 is DFQATT and CDR2 SNEGSKA (reference sequence). V was pared by 3 bases and J by 4 bases, with 11 bases of the junction left unmatched. The length of the CDR3 is 15 residues. CDR3 sequence: CSASLGLIGGETQYF. Written as DNA, the CDR3 is TGCAGTGCTAGCCTGGGACTAATAGGAGGAGAGACCCAGTACTTC.

Remarks on this clonotype: As the CDR3 is not closed by the conserved phenylalanine or tryptophan, this likely results from a read error. The chain couples TRBV5-1 to TRBJ2-2; D is uncertain. Germline CDR1 is SGHRS and CDR2 is YFSETQ. CDR3 size: 15 residues. Trimming shortened V by 4 bases and J by 3 bases, and 13 bases separated the two germline ends. The CDR3 sequence is CASSKVAEDTGELFL. The CDR3 nucleotides are TGCGCCAGCAGCAAAGTGGCAGAAGACACCGGGGAGCTGTTTTTG.

The chain uses TRBV5-1 and TRBJ2-5; 7 bases map to TRBD2. Germline assignment: CDR1 SGHRS and CDR2 YFSETQ. This CDR3 has 16 amino acids. The ends lost 4 bases at V and 5 bases at J; junction bases unmatched: 14. The CDR3 DNA is TGCGCCAGCAGCACCCAGTTGGGCGGGAGCGGCGAGACCCAGTACTTC. The encoded protein is CASSTQLGGSGETQYF.

The genes are TRBV20-1 and TRBJ1-2, with no clear D. Germline lookup yields CDR1 DFQATT and CDR2 SNEGSKA (reference sequence). The CDR3 sequence is 11 residues long. Trimming cost V 5 bases and J 12 bases, with 16 bases left between them. The CDR3 loop reads CSAHDPSGNTF. The CDR3 nucleotides read TGCAGTGCTCACGATCCTTCTGGAAACACCTTC.